The rows below give T cell receptor beta chains drawn from one sample of a study of patients and donors after allogeneic stem cell transplantation. TCRdb reprocessed the RT-PCR reads with MiXCR, giving one entry per CDR3 protein. The sample holds about a million distinct CDR3 sequences; roughly 17% are singletons and the top ten take around 6%. The sequenced sample was blood, either unsorted or a sorted T cell fraction (not recorded which). The receptor source for this set is a human donor who was either an allogeneic HSCT recipient or a stem cell or donor lymphocyte infusion donor (not recorded which). It is not recorded whose cells these are; they may come from a transplant donor. Each CDR3 is given with its conserved first and last residue. D genes are given only for firm matches. Size is stated for part of the rows, as once, few or many counts, or as a class when the clone is expanded.

TRBJ1-2 | NA | NA | TRBV20-1 | CSARVSARYGYTF | TGCAGTGCTAGAGTTTCAGCCCGCTATGGCTACACCTTC
TRBJ2-7 | NA | TRBD2 | TRBV9 | CASSWSGGGSYEQYF | TGTGCCAGCTCGTGGAGTGGCGGGGGGTCCTACGAGCAGTACTTC
TRBJ1-3 | few | NA | TRBV30 | CAWASGNTIYF | TGTGCCTGGGCCTCTGGAAACACCATATATTTT
TRBJ2-1 | NA | NA | TRBV5-1 | CASSLWAGNSYNEQFF | TGCGCCAGCAGCTTGTGGGCGGGCAACTCCTACAATGAGCAGTTCTTC
TRBJ1-4 | NA | NA | TRBV7-9 | CASSYATGNEKLFF | TGTGCCAGCAGTTATGCGACAGGCAATGAAAAACTGTTTTTT
TRBJ2-2 | NA | TRBD2 | TRBV7-9 | CASSHLGLAGTGELFF | TGTGCCAGCAGCCACCTCGGACTAGCTGGCACCGGGGAGCTGTTTTTT
TRBJ2-2 | NA | NA | TRBV4-3 | CASSRPGPANTGELFF | TGCGCCAGCAGCCGACCGGGCCCCGCGAACACCGGGGAGCTGTTTTTT
TRBJ1-2 | few | NA | TRBV6-1 | CASSKTENYGYTF | TGTGCCAGCAGTAAAACAGAAAACTATGGCTACACCTTC
TRBJ2-7 | NA | NA | TRBV4-3 | CASSQGLRSYHEQYF | TGCGCCAGCAGCCAAGGGTTGAGGAGCTACCACGAGCAGTACTTC
TRBJ1-1 | NA | TRBD1 | TRBV24-1 | CATSDTTGSGTEAFF | TGTGCCACCAGTGATACGACAGGGAGCGGCACTGAAGCTTTCTTT
TRBJ1-2 | NA | NA | TRBV19 | CASHAFYGYTF | TGTGCCAGTCACGCCTTTTATGGCTACACCTTC
TRBJ2-2 | NA | TRBD1 | TRBV30 | CAWGPGQGAGELFF | TGTGCCTGGGGTCCGGGACAGGGGGCCGGGGAGCTGTTTTTT
TRBJ2-1 | NA | TRBD2 | TRBV11-2 | CASSLGGGAVNEQFF | TGTGCCAGCAGCTTAGGCGGGGGGGCCGTCAATGAGCAGTTCTTC
TRBJ1-3 | NA | NA | TRBV11-3 | CASSSMRGNMGNTIYF | TGTGCCAGCAGCTCAATGCGGGGCAACATGGGAAACACCATATATTTT
TRBJ2-7 | NA | NA | TRBV27 | CASSLARQSYEQYF | TGTGCCAGCAGTTTAGCCCGTCAAAGTTACGAGCAGTACTTC
TRBJ1-2 | few | NA | TRBV24-1 | CATSDQRLGGSDYTF | TGTGCCACCAGTGATCAGCGTTTGGGGGGTAGCGACTACACCTTC
TRBJ2-1 | few | TRBD2 | TRBV5-1 | CASSSSAGVSNEQFF | TGCGCCAGCAGCTCTTCAGCGGGGGTATCGAATGAGCAGTTCTTC
TRBJ1-1 | many | NA | TRBV5-1 | CASSSGVLNTEAFF | TGCGCCAGCAGCTCGGGAGTTCTGAACACTGAAGCTTTCTTT
TRBJ2-7 | NA | NA | TRBV6-5 | CASSYRGSGSYEQYF | TGTGCCAGCAGTTACCGGGGCAGCGGATCCTACGAGCAGTACTTC
TRBJ2-5 | many | TRBD2 | TRBV20-1 | CSAREVAGFETQYF | TGCAGTGCTAGAGAGGTAGCGGGGTTCGAGACCCAGTACTTC
TRBJ2-7 | few | TRBD1 | TRBV7-9 | CASSQSDRKPYEQYF | TGTGCCAGCAGCCAATCGGACAGGAAACCCTACGAGCAGTACTTC
TRBJ2-5 | few | TRBD2 | TRBV6-1 | CASSEASGMGAETQYF | TGTGCCAGCAGTGAAGCTAGCGGGATGGGAGCAGAGACCCAGTACTTC
TRBJ1-1 | few | NA | TRBV5-1 | CASSLGRSLNTEAFF | TGCGCCAGCAGCTTGGGCCGCAGCCTGAACACTGAAGCTTTCTTT
TRBJ2-5 | NA | TRBD1 | TRBV14 | CASSRTGQARGTQYF | TGTGCCAGCAGCCGCACCGGACAGGCCCGGGGGACCCAGTACTTC
TRBJ1-1 | NA | NA | TRBV18 | CASSPPPPGNTEAFF | TGTGCCAGCTCACCACCTCCCCCGGGCAACACTGAAGCTTTCTTT
TRBJ1-1 | few | NA | TRBV5-4 | CASSPGGGKKNTEAFF | TGTGCCAGCAGCCCTGGGGGGGGCAAGAAGAACACTGAAGCTTTCTTT
TRBJ1-1 | few | NA | TRBV19 | CASSIDEDLNTEAFF | TGTGCCAGTAGTATAGATGAAGACTTGAACACTGAAGCTTTCTTT
TRBJ2-2 | few | NA | TRBV10-2 | CASSESTRGTGELFF | TGCGCCAGCAGTGAGTCAACACGGGGCACCGGGGAGCTGTTTTTT
TRBJ2-7 | few | TRBD2 | TRBV27 | CASSWGGRPPYEQYF | TGTGCCAGCAGTTGGGGAGGGAGGCCCCCCTACGAGCAGTACTTC
TRBJ1-2 | NA | NA | TRBV4-1 | CASSQDRASGDGYTF | TGCGCCAGCAGCCAAGATCGCGCGTCCGGGGATGGCTACACCTTC
TRBJ2-7 | few | TRBD1 | TRBV5-1 | CASSSPGQGNYEQYF | TGCGCCAGCAGCTCGCCGGGACAGGGAAACTACGAGCAGTACTTC
TRBJ2-1 | few | NA | TRBV14 | CASSQPTGEQFF | TGTGCCAGCAGCCAACCGACCGGGGAGCAGTTCTTC
TRBJ2-1 | few | TRBD1 | TRBV5-1 | CASSLSVGQGAVNEQFF | TGCGCCAGCAGCTTATCGGTGGGACAGGGGGCAGTAAATGAGCAGTTCTTC
TRBJ1-3 | few | TRBD1 | TRBV6-1 | CASTSTGASGNTIYF | TGTGCCAGCACGTCAACAGGGGCCTCTGGAAACACCATATATTTT
TRBJ2-5 | many | NA | TRBV29-1 | CSVEDLFKGVLETQYF | TGCAGCGTTGAAGATCTCTTCAAGGGAGTCCTGGAGACCCAGTACTTC
TRBJ2-1 | NA | TRBD2 | TRBV4-3 | CASSQRLAHYNEQFF | TGCGCCAGCAGCCAACGACTAGCCCACTACAATGAGCAGTTCTTC
TRBJ2-1 | few | NA | TRBV15 | CATSEGRDRQFF | TGTGCCACCAGCGAGGGCAGGGATCGGCAGTTCTTC
TRBJ2-1 | NA | TRBD2 | TRBV20-1 | CSASYSGIFDEQFF | TGCAGTGCTAGTTATAGCGGGATTTTCGATGAGCAGTTCTTC
TRBJ2-3 | many | NA | TRBV4-3 | CASSQDAATDTQYF | TGCGCCAGCAGCCAAGACGCAGCAACAGATACGCAGTATTTT
TRBJ1-1 | few | NA | TRBV27 | CASSPLILRAVNTEAFF | TGTGCCAGCAGTCCCCTAATCCTCAGGGCAGTGAACACTGAAGCTTTCTTT
TRBJ2-7 | NA | NA | TRBV20-1 | CSARPTRDRREQYF | TGCAGTGCTAGGCCCACCAGGGATCGGCGCGAGCAGTACTTC
TRBJ2-1 | NA | TRBD2 | TRBV5-6 | CASILRGQRGVRSYNEQFF | TGTGCCAGCATCCTTAGGGGACAGCGGGGGGTTCGCTCCTACAATGAGCAGTTCTTC
TRBJ2-7 | few | NA | TRBV4-1 | CASSLGTDLSYEQYF | TGCGCCAGCAGCCTAGGGACGGACCTTTCCTACGAGCAGTACTTC
TRBJ2-7 | NA | NA | TRBV21-1 | CASSARTGSYEQYF | TGTGCCAGCAGCGCCCGGACAGGGAGCTACGAGCAGTACTTC
TRBJ2-5 | NA | NA | TRBV20-1 | CSARGWAQETQYF | TGCAGTGCTAGGGGTTGGGCGCAAGAGACCCAGTACTTC
TRBJ2-3 | NA | TRBD1 | TRBV30 | CAWSTRGQGWTDTQYF | TGTGCCTGGAGTACCAGGGGACAGGGGTGGACAGATACGCAGTATTTT
TRBJ2-1 | few | TRBD2 | TRBV12-3/TRBV12-4 | CASSQRTSVNNEQFF | TGTGCCAGCAGTCAGCGGACTAGCGTCAACAATGAGCAGTTCTTC
TRBJ1-5 | NA | NA | TRBV4-3 | CASSQGADNQPQHF | TGCGCCAGCAGCCAAGGGGCGGATAATCAGCCCCAGCATTTT
TRBJ1-1 | many | NA | TRBV12-3/TRBV12-4 | CASSSPGSGNTEAFF | TGTGCCAGCAGTTCCCCCGGTTCAGGGAACACTGAAGCTTTCTTT
TRBJ2-1 | NA | NA | TRBV12-3/TRBV12-4 | CASSQPRKDQYNEQFF | TGTGCCAGCAGCCAACCACGAAAGGACCAGTACAATGAGCAGTTCTTC
TRBJ1-2 | NA | TRBD1 | TRBV2 | CASSEAVWTGKSGYTF | TGTGCCAGCAGTGAAGCGGTGTGGACAGGGAAGTCTGGCTACACCTTC
TRBJ2-3 | once | TRBD2 | TRBV5-1 | CASSLELAGRDTQYF | TGCGCCAGCAGCTTGGAGCTAGCGGGAAGAGATACGCAGTATTTT
TRBJ1-1 | few | NA | TRBV3-1 | CASSQPPAGTEAFF | TGTGCCAGCAGCCAGCCCCCGGCGGGCACTGAAGCTTTCTTT